This TCR beta chain comes out of a study of Graves' ophthalmopathy and Graves' hyperthyroidism. The V and J ends lost 3 bases and 6 bases respectively, with 14 bases between them. The V gene's germline CDR1 is LGHNA and CDR2 YSLEER. The CDR3 sequence is 14 residues long. Where ophthalmopathy was absent within 18 months of follow-up, hyperthyroidism was stable. Clinicians made diagnoses from clinical symptoms, serum thyroxine, TRAb, thyroid ultrasound and orbital computed tomography. Many counts were recorded for this clonotype. The target antigen is unknown. Broader study findings: Most clonotypes expanded in thyroid above 0.001 frequency were present in blood too. Stable hyperthyroidism and ophthalmopathy were told apart by a 13-signature model, which achieved less than 90% sensitivity and around 77% specificity.

CDR3 regions of TCR beta were amplified from RNA transcripts. The authors performed first-round RT-PCR with HTBI primers and then a second-round multiplex PCR. TCRdb re-analysed the multiplex PCR reads in MiXCR, keeping a single row per CDR3 protein. The sample holds about 390,000 distinct CDR3 sequences, about 18% seen once. This clonotype was obtained from an adult woman with stable Graves' hyperthyroidism. The chain is built from TRBV4-3 and TRBJ1-2; D may be TRBD1 (6 bases). Sequencing was done on a sample of peripheral blood. CDR3 bases: TGCGCCAGCAGCCATTGGGGGGGGGCCGATGGCTACACCTTC. This encodes CASSHWGGADGYTF.